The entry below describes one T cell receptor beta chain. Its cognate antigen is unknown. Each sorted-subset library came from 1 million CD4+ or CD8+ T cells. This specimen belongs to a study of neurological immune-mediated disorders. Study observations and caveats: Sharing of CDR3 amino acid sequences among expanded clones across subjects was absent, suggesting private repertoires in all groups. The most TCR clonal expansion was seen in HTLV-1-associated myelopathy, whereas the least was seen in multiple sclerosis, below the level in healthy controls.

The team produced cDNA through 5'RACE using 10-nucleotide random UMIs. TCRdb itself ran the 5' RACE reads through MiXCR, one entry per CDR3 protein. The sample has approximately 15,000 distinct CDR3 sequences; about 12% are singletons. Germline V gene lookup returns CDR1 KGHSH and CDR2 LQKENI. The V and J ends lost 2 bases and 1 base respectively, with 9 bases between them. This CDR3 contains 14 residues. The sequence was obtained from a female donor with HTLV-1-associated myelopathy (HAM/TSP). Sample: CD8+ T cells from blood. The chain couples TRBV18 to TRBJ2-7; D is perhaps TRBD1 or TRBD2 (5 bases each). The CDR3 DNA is TGTGCCAGCTCACCAACCAGGGAGTCCTACGAGCAGTACTTC. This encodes CASSPTRESYEQYF.